This paragraph covers one T cell receptor (beta chain) sequence. Its specificity is not known. This specimen comes from a study of T-cell reconstitution after alpha-beta-depleted transplantation in children. V was trimmed by 5 bases and J by 1 base, leaving 20 bases between them. This CDR3 has 17 residues. Study-level results: By about two months after transplant, alpha-beta T cells reportedly arose from several hundred graft clones that had expanded.

Preparation of the TCRbeta library used unique molecular identifiers. TCRdb processed the PCR reads anew with MiXCR; each CDR3 protein has one entry. The sample gives around 440,000 distinct CDR3 sequences, roughly 17% of which show up once; around 30% is in the top ten. V usage is TRBV12-3 or TRBV12-4 and J usage is TRBJ2-5; no definite D call. Sequenced here: PBMCs, mostly from graft donor cells, sampled 360 days after TCRalphabeta/CD19-depleted stem cell transplant. This TCR was sampled from a boy less than two years old who had a stem cell transplant for Wiskott-Aldrich syndrome, so the T cells may come from the graft donor. Written as DNA, the CDR3 is TGTGCCAGCAGTGCCGGCCTTGTTCTTGGACGCCAAGAGACCCAGTACTTC. Residues: CASSAGLVLGRQETQYF.